These 3 T cell receptor beta chains were sequenced from one sample in a study of CD8 T cells in Susac syndrome. RNA, at about 0.5 to 1 ug, was reverse transcribed with random hexamers. TCRdb re-derived calls from the immunoSEQ multiplex PCR reads in MiXCR, one entry per CDR3 protein. The sample contains about 140,000 distinct CDR3 sequences, approximately 95% of which appear only once. Sequenced material: CD4+ T cells from PBMCs. The receptor set was obtained from a human donor in good health.

This CDR3 reads CASSVGTSGYDGELFF. The CDR3 bases are TGTGCCAGCAGCGTTGGGACTAGTGGGTATGACGGGGAGCTGTTTTTT. The chain links TRBV9 to TRBJ2-2, with TRBD2 matching over 8 bases. The CDR3 loop spans 16 amino acids. Germline loops: CDR1 SGDLS, CDR2 YYNGEE. The V segment lost 2 bases and the J segment 7 bases; nucleotides outside the gene matches: 10.

This chain joins TRBV7-9 and TRBJ1-1; D unresolved. The germline V gene encodes CDR1 SEHNR and CDR2 FQNEAQ (reference sequence). V was pared by 5 bases and J by 2 bases, with 12 bases between. The CDR3 spans 14 residues. Here the CDR3 reads CASSRFGSNTEAFF. The CDR3 DNA is TGTGCCAGCAGCCGTTTTGGGTCAAACACTGAAGCTTTCTTT. Full variable domain (missing parts from reference TRBV7-9 and TRBJ1-1): DTGVSQNPRHKITKRGQNVTFRCDPISEHNRLYWYRQTLGQGPEFLTYFQNEAQLEKSRLLSDRFSAERPKGSFSTLEIQRTEQGDSAMYLCASSRFGSNTEAFFGQGTRLTVV.

The rearrangement links TRBV29-1 to TRBJ2-7, with D possibly TRBD1 on 5 matching bases. The CDR3 loop spans 11 amino acids. CDR1 and CDR2 from the germline V gene are SQVTM and ANQGSEA. V dropped 0 bases and J dropped 6 bases, with 6 bases sitting between them. The CDR3: CSVEDRGEQYF. The CDR3 nucleotides read TGCAGCGTTGAAGATAGGGGCGAGCAGTACTTC.